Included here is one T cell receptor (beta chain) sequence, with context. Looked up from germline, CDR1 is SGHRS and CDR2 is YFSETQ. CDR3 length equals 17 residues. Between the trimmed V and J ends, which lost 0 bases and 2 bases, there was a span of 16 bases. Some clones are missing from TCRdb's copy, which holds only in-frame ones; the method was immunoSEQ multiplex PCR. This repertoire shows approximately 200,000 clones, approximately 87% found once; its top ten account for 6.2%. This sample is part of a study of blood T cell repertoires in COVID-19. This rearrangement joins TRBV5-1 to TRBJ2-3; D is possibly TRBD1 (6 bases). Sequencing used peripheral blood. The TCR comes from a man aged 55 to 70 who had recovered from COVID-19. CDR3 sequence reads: CASSLGMDSLNTDTQYF. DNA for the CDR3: TGCGCCAGCAGCTTGGGCATGGACAGCCTTAACACAGATACGCAGTATTTT. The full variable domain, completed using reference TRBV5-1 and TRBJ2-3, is KAGVTQTPRYLIKTRGQQVTLSCSPISGHRSVSWYQQTPGQGLQFLFEYFSETQRNKGNFPGRFSGRQFSNSRSEMNVSTLELGDSALYLCASSLGMDSLNTDTQYFGPGTRLTVL.